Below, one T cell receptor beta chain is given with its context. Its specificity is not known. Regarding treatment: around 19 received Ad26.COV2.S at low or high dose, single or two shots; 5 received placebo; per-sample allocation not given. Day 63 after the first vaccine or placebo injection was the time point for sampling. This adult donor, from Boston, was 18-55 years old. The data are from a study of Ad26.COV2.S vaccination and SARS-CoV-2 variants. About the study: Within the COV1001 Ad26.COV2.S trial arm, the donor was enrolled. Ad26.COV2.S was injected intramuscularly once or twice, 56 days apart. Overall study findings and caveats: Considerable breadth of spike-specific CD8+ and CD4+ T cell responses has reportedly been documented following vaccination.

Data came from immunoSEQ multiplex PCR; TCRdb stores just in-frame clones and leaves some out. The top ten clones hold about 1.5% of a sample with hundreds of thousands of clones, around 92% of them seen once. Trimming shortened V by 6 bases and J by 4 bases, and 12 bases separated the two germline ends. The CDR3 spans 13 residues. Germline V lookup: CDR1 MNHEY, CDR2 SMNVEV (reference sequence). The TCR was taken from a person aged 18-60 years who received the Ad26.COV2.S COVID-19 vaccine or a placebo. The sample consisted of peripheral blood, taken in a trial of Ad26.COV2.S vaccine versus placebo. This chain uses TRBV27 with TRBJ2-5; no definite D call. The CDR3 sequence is CASSRGPGETQYF. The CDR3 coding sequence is TGTGCCAGCAGCCGTGGGCCAGGAGAGACCCAGTACTTC.